This T cell receptor (beta chain) was recovered during a study of untreated major depressive disorder. All participants were of European descent. Controls never had mood disorders and self-rated depressive symptoms at 5 or less. Generated by immunoSEQ multiplex PCR, the TCRdb table keeps only in-frame clones and is missing some. The data contain 20,000 to 25,000 clones, roughly 93% of them seen just once; the ten biggest clones take up 0.25% to 0.35%. Whole-study findings and limits: CD4+ T cells from depressed patients used TRBV05-01 (Vbeta 5.1) more often than controls. All top five TRBV05-01 clones per subject were private clones.

Germline V gives CDR1 SGHRS, CDR2 YFSETQ. CDR3 size: 13 residues. V dropped 1 base and J dropped 0 bases, with 4 bases sitting between them. Regarding this clone: The antigen is undetermined.

This clonotype was obtained from a man in his thirties or forties in good health. The sequenced sample was CD4+ T cells from PBMCs. The V gene is TRBV5-1, the J gene TRBJ1-1; D not resolved. In DNA, the CDR3 is TGCGCCAGCAGCTTGCGGATGAACACTGAAGCTTTCTTT. This translates into CASSLRMNTEAFF. Using reference TRBV5-1 and TRBJ1-1 for the parts outside the CDR3, the full variable domain is KAGVTQTPRYLIKTRGQQVTLSCSPISGHRSVSWYQQTPGQGLQFLFEYFSETQRNKGNFPGRFSGRQFSNSRSEMNVSTLELGDSALYLCASSLRMNTEAFFGQGTRLTVV.